This TCR beta chain was identified during a study of shared clonotypes between healthy human individuals. Adult Caucasians living in Nashville, Tennessee made up all of the donors. Whole-study findings and limits: Non-shared clonotypes had lower generation probabilities than those shared by all four donors.

Concerning this clone: The antigen remains unidentified.

V lost 5 bases, J lost 4 bases, and 14 bases stayed unmatched. The CDR3 covers 16 residues. Germline V CDR1 and CDR2: SGHTA, FQGTGA. When replicate PCRs were run on sorted subsets, they used about 200 ng DNA, 30,000 to 35,000 T cell genomes. As handled by the study authors: For the immunoSEQ data, sequences were junction-only without quality scores, so filtering differed. Assay: immunoSEQ multiplex PCR; the TCRdb copy retains only in-frame clones and omits some. The D gene and trimming were derived from the DNA, and the V and J assignments and clone size from that table. The sample holds about 2.3 million clones, under 95% seen once.

The sequence came from a man aged 18 to 35 in good health. Some clones in this sample may be carry-over from other donors' samples. The chain combines TRBV7-3 with TRBJ2-7; TRBD1 aligns across 7 bases. Sample: naive CD4+ T cells from PBMCs. As to subset: CD45RA+ positively selected. This CDR3 reads CASSQNSGTASYEQYF. The CDR3 DNA is TGTGCCAGCAGCCAAAACTCCGGGACAGCTAGTTACGAGCAGTACTTC.